The 25 T cell receptor beta chains presented below share a single source sample, sequenced in a study of blood T cell repertoires in COVID-19 (dated by TCRdb to 2018 to 2021). Library construction relied on the immunoSEQ multiplex PCR assay. TCRdb's version of the immuneACCESS table is confined to in-frame rearrangements and falls short of the full clone set. An unresolved V gene accounts for under half of the shortfall where checked; the remainder is of unknown origin. Counted in this sample were more than 150,000 clones; under 90% of them appeared once. Just over 0.55% of the sample rests with the top ten. Material for sequencing was peripheral blood. These receptor sequences come from a man aged 55 to 70 with acute or convalescent COVID-19.

This chain joins TRBV5-6 and TRBJ2-2; 12 bases align to TRBD2. CDR3 length: 16 residues. The junction had 7 bases not matched to a gene; V was cut back by 3 bases and J by 7 bases. Germline CDR1 is SGHDT and CDR2 is YYEEEE. The DNA for the CDR3 is TGTGCCAGCAGCTCTCGACTAGCGGGAGCCGACGGGGAGCTGTTTTTT. Translating it yields CASSSRLAGADGELFF.

J is TRBJ2-1 and V is TRBV7-2, with TRBD1 as a possible D gene (7 bases). The CDR3 has 14 residues. V was clipped by 5 bases and J by 7 bases, with 15 bases between them. CDR1 is SGHTA, CDR2 FQGNSA, per germline. The chain's CDR3 is CASSPSQGGNEQFF. The CDR3 nucleotides read TGTGCCAGCAGCCCCTCCCAGGGGGGAAATGAGCAGTTCTTC.

The J gene is TRBJ1-6, the V gene TRBV28, with D unclear. V shed 6 bases and J shed 4 bases, with 13 bases lying between them. This CDR3 region has 15 residues. From germline, CDR1 is MDHEN and CDR2 SYDVKM. This CDR3 reads CASSPPGGYNSPLHF. For the CDR3, the DNA is TGTGCCAGCAGCCCCCCGGGAGGGTATAATTCACCCCTCCACTTT.

The rearrangement uses TRBV7-6 and TRBJ1-4, with 8 bases identical to TRBD1. The V gene end was trimmed by 1 base and the J gene end by 8 bases; junction bases not matched to a gene: 6. The CDR3 covers 15 residues. Germline assignment: CDR1 SGHVS and CDR2 FNYEAQ. CDR3: CASSLDGTGNEKLFF. CDR3 nucleotides: TGTGCCAGCAGCTTAGACGGGACAGGAAACGAAAAACTGTTTTTT.

A note on this clone: Other DNA sequences in this specimen translate into the identical CDR3. The chain recombines TRBV12-3 or TRBV12-4 with TRBJ2-1, with D tentatively TRBD1 (6 bases). V lost 1 base and J 7 bases, leaving 8 bases between the germline ends. The CDR3 has 13 residues. In DNA form, the CDR3 reads TGTGCCAGCAGTTTAGGAGGGGGTAATGAGCAGTTCTTC. It is translated as CASSLGGGNEQFF.

This CDR3 reads CASSALGVRAQYF. DNA of the CDR3: TGTGCCAGCAGCGCCCTGGGCGTGAGGGCGCAGTATTTT. The J gene is TRBJ2-3, the V gene TRBV2; TRBD2 might be the D (5 bases). The CDR3 length is 13 residues. V lost 6 bases and J lost 10, with 17 bases in between. Germline CDR1 SNHLY, CDR2 FYNNEI. Filled out from reference TRBV2 and TRBJ2-3, the complete variable domain reads EPEVTQTPSHQVTQMGQEVILRCVPISNHLYFYWYRQILGQKVEFLVSFYNNEISEKSEIFDDQFSVERPDGSNFTLKIRSTKLEDSAMYFCASSALGVRAQYFGPGTRLTVL.

This clone showed up just a few times. The chain carries TRBV5-5 and TRBJ1-2; 9 bases are shared with TRBD1. The CDR3 contains 16 residues. V was pared by 0 bases and J by 4 bases, with 7 bases of the junction left unmatched. Germline CDR1 is SGHKS and CDR2 is YYEKEE (reference sequence). The CDR3 coding sequence is TGTGCCAGCAGCTTGGAGAGGGGACAGGGCATCTATGGCTACACCTTC. It encodes CASSLERGQGIYGYTF.

The rearrangement links TRBV5-4 to TRBJ1-6, with D possibly being TRBD1 (5 bases). Germline loops: CDR1 SGHNT, CDR2 YYREEE (reference sequence). Trimming cost V 4 bases and J 9 bases, with 14 bases left between them. The CDR3 is 14 residues long. The CDR3 sequence is CASSPLRGGSPLHF. In DNA form, the CDR3 reads TGTGCCAGCAGCCCCCTAAGGGGCGGTTCACCCCTCCACTTT.

This clone came up once. V gene TRBV7-2 combines with J gene TRBJ2-5, with D uncertain. CDR1 is SGHTA and CDR2 is FQGNSA in the germline V gene. The CDR3 covers 16 residues. V was cut by 2 bases and J by 4 bases, with 17 bases left in between. CDR3 sequence (DNA): TGTGCCAGCAGCTTATCCCCCTCTAGAGGTGGAGAGACCCAGTACTTC. Translation: CASSLSPSRGGETQYF.

The chain joins TRBV5-4 to TRBJ2-3; 13 bases map to TRBD2. The CDR3 consists of 16 residues. Germline CDR1 SGHNT, CDR2 YYREEE (reference sequence). Trimming at V came to 5 bases and at J to 2 bases, leaving 5 bases not matched to a gene. Here the CDR3 reads CASSSGTSGATDTQYF. The CDR3 nucleotides read TGTGCCAGCAGTTCCGGGACTAGCGGGGCCACAGATACGCAGTATTTT. The full variable domain, with the rest looked up from reference TRBV5-4 and TRBJ2-3, is ETGVTQSPTHLIKTRGQQVTLRCSSQSGHNTVSWYQQALGQGPQFIFQYYREEENGRGNFPPRFSGLQFPNYSSELNVNALELDDSALYLCASSSGTSGATDTQYFGPGTRLTVL.

The V and J genes are TRBV5-4 and TRBJ2-3; D is possibly TRBD2 (5 bases). V dropped 4 bases and J dropped 5 bases, with 17 bases sitting between them. Germline V gives CDR1 SGHNT, CDR2 YYREEE (reference sequence). The CDR3 is 15 amino acids. CDR3 protein: CASSISGSRGDTQYF. In nucleotides, the CDR3 is TGTGCCAGCAGCATAAGCGGTTCCCGGGGAGATACGCAGTATTTT.

This rearrangement joins TRBV6-2 or TRBV6-3 to TRBJ1-3, with a possible D match to TRBD1 (6 bases). In germline, CDR1 is MNHEY, CDR2 SVGEGT. V was clipped by 6 bases and J by 9 bases, with 18 bases between them. The CDR3 contains 14 residues. In DNA, the CDR3 is TGTGCCAGCAGCAAACAGGGCCCGCGGTCCACCATATATTTT. Its protein product is CASSKQGPRSTIYF.

The rearrangement uses TRBV4-1 and TRBJ2-4; a possible D gene is TRBD2 (6 bases). The ends were cut back, 0 bases at V and 1 base at J, with 10 bases in the middle. Germline assignment: CDR1 MGHRA and CDR2 YSYEKL. CDR3 length equals 16 residues. The CDR3 protein is CASSQEGGTAKNIQYF. Written as DNA, the CDR3 is TGCGCCAGCAGCCAAGAGGGGGGAACGGCCAAAAACATTCAGTACTTC.

The rearrangement joins TRBV7-9 to TRBJ1-3; TRBD1 aligns across 11 bases. Germline V gene lookup returns CDR1 SEHNR and CDR2 FQNEAQ (reference sequence). The V and J ends lost 1 base and 1 base, in that order; junction bases with no gene match: 3. The CDR3 loop spans 17 amino acids. The CDR3 spells CASSLGTGGSSGNTIYF. DNA for the CDR3: TGTGCCAGCAGCTTAGGGACAGGGGGCTCTTCTGGAAACACCATATATTTT.

The sample holds a few counts of this clone. The J gene is TRBJ1-1, the V gene TRBV11-2; D is unresolved. Deletions cut 2 bases from V and 0 bases from J, with 10 bases between. Germline values: CDR1 SGHAT, CDR2 FQNNGV. This CDR3 region has 15 residues. CDR3 coding DNA: TGTGCCAGCAGCTTACTGCAGGTCATGAACACTGAAGCTTTCTTT. This codes for CASSLLQVMNTEAFF.

J is TRBJ2-3 and V is TRBV6-6, with 7 positions matching TRBD2. The CDR3 extends over 15 amino acids. Trimming removed 2 bases from V and 5 bases from J; junction bases left unmatched: 7. Germline V gene data show CDR1 as MNHNY and CDR2 as SVGAGI (reference sequence). The CDR3 loop reads CASSYTRGEVDTQYF. In nucleotides, the CDR3 is TGTGCCAGCAGTTACACCCGGGGGGAGGTAGATACGCAGTATTTT.

This chain joins TRBV10-3 and TRBJ1-1; D is ambiguous. CDR3 size: 12 residues. V lost 10 bases to trimming and J lost 0 bases, with 9 bases between them. Germline CDR1 reads ENHRY; CDR2 reads SYGVKD. CDR3: CATLSMNTEAFF. CDR3 nucleotide sequence: TGTGCCACGTTAAGCATGAACACTGAAGCTTTCTTT.

This clone was seen a few times. V usage is TRBV5-1 and J usage is TRBJ1-6, with D uncertain. The V end was cut by 5 bases, the J end by 13 bases, with 16 bases between. The CDR3 totals 13 residues. CDR1 and CDR2 (germline): SGHRS, YFSETQ. The CDR3 reads CASRFSTSAPLHF. In nucleotides, the CDR3 is TGCGCCAGCAGATTTTCGACCTCAGCGCCCCTCCACTTT.

The chain carries TRBV24-1 and TRBJ1-1; the D gene is possibly TRBD1 (5 bases). V gave up 4 bases and J gave up 1 base, with 15 bases separating them. The CDR3 is made up of 16 amino acids. Germline values: CDR1 KGHDR, CDR2 SFDVKD. This chain's CDR3 is CATSDAGRGQNTEAFF. CDR3 DNA sequence: TGTGCCACCAGTGACGCTGGGAGGGGCCAGAACACTGAAGCTTTCTTT.

This chain joins TRBV28 and TRBJ1-5, with D maybe TRBD1 (6 bases). The length of the CDR3 is 17 residues. Looked up from germline, CDR1 is MDHEN and CDR2 is SYDVKM. V was shortened by 10 bases and J by 0 bases, with 22 bases between the two germline ends. The CDR3 is CATEQTEGGDSNQPQHF. Here the CDR3 DNA reads TGTGCCACCGAACAAACGGAGGGGGGGGATAGCAATCAGCCCCAGCATTTT.

V and J are TRBV18 and TRBJ1-6, with a weak D call TRBD1 (6 bases). Trimming stripped 5 bases from V and 8 bases from J, with 16 bases between. The germline V gene has CDR1 KGHSH and CDR2 LQKENI. This CDR3 comprises 15 residues. The CDR3 protein is CASSTVGGRDSPLHF. Here the CDR3 DNA reads TGTGCCAGCTCAACGGTCGGGGGGCGAGATTCACCCCTCCACTTT. The whole variable domain, remainder taken from reference TRBV18 and TRBJ1-6, is NAGVMQNPRHLVRRRGQEARLRCSPMKGHSHVYWYRQLPEEGLKFMVYLQKENIIDESGMPKERFSAEFPKEGPSILRIQQVVRGDSAAYFCASSTVGGRDSPLHFGNGTRLTVT.

The chain joins TRBV7-2 to TRBJ1-1; D remains ambiguous. V gave up 4 bases and J gave up 5 bases, with 14 bases separating them. The CDR3 covers 14 residues. The germline V gene has CDR1 SGHTA and CDR2 FQGNSA. The CDR3 DNA sequence: TGTGCCAGCAGCTGGTTAGAGGGTGATACTGAAGCTTTCTTT. Protein: CASSWLEGDTEAFF.

This clone was seen a handful of times. The chain employs TRBV6-2 or TRBV6-3 and TRBJ2-7, with D unresolved. The CDR3 sequence is 13 residues long. CDR1 is MNHEY, CDR2 SVGEGT, per germline. V gave up 4 bases and J gave up 4 bases, with 11 bases separating them. The CDR3 DNA is TGTGCCAGCAGTTTCTCGAATAGATACGAGCAGTACTTC. Amino acid sequence: CASSFSNRYEQYF.

This rearrangement joins TRBV11-2 to TRBJ2-5; D is unclear. This CDR3 spans 13 amino acids. CDR1 and CDR2 from the germline V gene are SGHAT and FQNNGV. V lost 0 bases, J lost 9 bases, and 11 bases lay in between. The CDR3 region has the DNA TGTGCCAGCAGCTTAGACACGGTCCGGGCCCAGTACTTC. Its translation: CASSLDTVRAQYF.

The rearrangement links TRBV15 to TRBJ2-1; TRBD1 matches at 10 bases. The germline V gene encodes CDR1 LNHNV and CDR2 YYDKDF (reference sequence). This CDR3 region has 14 residues. Written as DNA, the CDR3 is TGTGCTGCATCTCGGGACAGGGGTAACAATGAGCAGTTCTTC. This encodes CAASRDRGNNEQFF.